The source of this T cell receptor beta chain is a study of T cells after yellow fever vaccination. Study context: Low-cell-number fractions were prepared with SMART-Seq v4 Ultra Low Input.

Study results and caveats: The secondary response showed a weaker magnitude and a faster peak, day 5 versus 15.

This clonotype was detected only a few times. Its specificity is unknown. They built TCR cDNA with 5'RACE template switching, a step that put in a universal primer site and UMIs. From the 5' RACE reads, TCRdb called clonotypes with MiXCR, one entry per CDR3 protein. The table includes about 350,000 distinct CDR3 sequences, approximately 4% detected once. The length of the CDR3 is 14 residues. With 3 bases removed from V and 5 bases from J, the gap between germline ends came to 10 bases. V and J are TRBV12-3 or TRBV12-4 and TRBJ2-2, with D tentatively TRBD2 (6 bases). Sequenced here: PBMCs, sampled 5 days after the yellow fever booster vaccination. This receptor was taken from a man between 18 and 35 years old who received the YFV17D yellow fever vaccine. DNA for the CDR3: TGTGCCAGCAGTTTGCTAGCGAGAACCGGGGAGCTGTTTTTT. Residues: CASSLLARTGELFF.